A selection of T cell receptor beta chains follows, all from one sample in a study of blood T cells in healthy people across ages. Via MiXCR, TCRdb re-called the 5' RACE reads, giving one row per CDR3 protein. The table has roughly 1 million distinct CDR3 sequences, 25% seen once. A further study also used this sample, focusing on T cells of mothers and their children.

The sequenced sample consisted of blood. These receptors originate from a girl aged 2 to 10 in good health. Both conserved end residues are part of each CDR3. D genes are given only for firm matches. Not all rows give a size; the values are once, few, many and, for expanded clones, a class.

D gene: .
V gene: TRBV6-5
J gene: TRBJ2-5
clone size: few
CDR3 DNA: TGTGCCAGCAGTTACACCGGGGAGGACGAGACCCAGTACTTC
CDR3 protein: CASSYTGEDETQYF

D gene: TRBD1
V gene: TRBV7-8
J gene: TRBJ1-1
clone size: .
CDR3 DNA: TGTGCCAGCAGCTTAGTGGGACAGGCATCGCGATACACTGAAGCTTTCTTT
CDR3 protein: CASSLVGQASRYTEAFF

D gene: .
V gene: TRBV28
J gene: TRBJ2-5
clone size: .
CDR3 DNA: TGTGCCAGCAGTTTGGGTCACAGGGTCATCTCGGGAGAAGAGACCCAGTACTTC
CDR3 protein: CASSLGHRVISGEETQYF

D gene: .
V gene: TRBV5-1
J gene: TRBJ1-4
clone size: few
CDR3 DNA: TGCGCCAGCAGCTTGCGGAGTATTGGGCGTAATGAAAAACTGTTTTTT
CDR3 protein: CASSLRSIGRNEKLFF

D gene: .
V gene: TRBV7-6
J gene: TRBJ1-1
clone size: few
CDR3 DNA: TGTGCCGGCAGCTTATACTCCAACTTGAACACTGAAGCTTTCTTT
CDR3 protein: CAGSLYSNLNTEAFF

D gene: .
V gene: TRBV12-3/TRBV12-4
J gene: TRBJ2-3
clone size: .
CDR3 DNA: TGTGCCAGCAGTTCTATTAGGGGCTTGGACGCAGATACGCAGTATTTT
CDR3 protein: CASSSIRGLDADTQYF

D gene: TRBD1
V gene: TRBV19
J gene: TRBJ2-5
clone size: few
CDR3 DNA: TGTGCCAGTAGTATAGTTCTGGACAGGGGAGAGACCCAGTACTTC
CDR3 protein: CASSIVLDRGETQYF

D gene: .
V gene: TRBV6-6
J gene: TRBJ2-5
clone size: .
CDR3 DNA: TGTGCCAGCAGTCCAACGTCTACTACACCTAGAGCCCAGTACTTC
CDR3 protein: CASSPTSTTPRAQYF

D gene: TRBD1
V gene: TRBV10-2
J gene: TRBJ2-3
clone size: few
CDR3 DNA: TGCGCCAGCTCCATTAGGGGGACAGGGCTTTACACAGATACGCAGTATTTT
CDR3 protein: CASSIRGTGLYTDTQYF

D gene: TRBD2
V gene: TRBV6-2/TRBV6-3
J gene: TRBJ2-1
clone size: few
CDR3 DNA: TGTGCCAGCAGTTACTCGACTCGCGGGGGGCCCTTTAACAATGAGCAGTTCTTC
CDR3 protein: CASSYSTRGGPFNNEQFF

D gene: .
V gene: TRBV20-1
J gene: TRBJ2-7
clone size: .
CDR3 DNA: TGCAGTGCCTATCAATCCTACGAGCAGTACTTC
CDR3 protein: CSAYQSYEQYF

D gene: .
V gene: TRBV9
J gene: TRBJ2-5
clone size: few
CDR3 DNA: TGTGCCAGCAGCGTAGCGGGCGGGACCCAAGAGACCCAGTACTTC
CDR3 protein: CASSVAGGTQETQYF

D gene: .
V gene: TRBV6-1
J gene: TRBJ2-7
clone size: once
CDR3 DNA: TGTGCCAGCAGTACCGTAACGGGCTACGAGCAGCACTTC
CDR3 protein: CASSTVTGYEQHF

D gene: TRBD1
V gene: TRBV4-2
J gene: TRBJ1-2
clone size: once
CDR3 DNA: TGTGCCAGCCGTACCGACAGGGGGATGGGGGGCTACACCTTC
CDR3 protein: CASRTDRGMGGYTF

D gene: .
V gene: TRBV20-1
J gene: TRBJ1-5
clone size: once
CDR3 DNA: TGCAGTGCTAGTAAGGGGAATAGCAATCAGCCCCAGCATTTT
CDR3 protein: CSASKGNSNQPQHF

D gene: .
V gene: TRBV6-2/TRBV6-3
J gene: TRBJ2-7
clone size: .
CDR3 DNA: TGTGCCAGCAGTTCCGGGACGAGAGCCTACGAGCAGTACTTC
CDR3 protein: CASSSGTRAYEQYF

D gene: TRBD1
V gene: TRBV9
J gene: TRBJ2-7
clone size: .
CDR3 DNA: TGTGCCAGCAGCGGGATGACTTCGGATGGACAGGGGGCCTACGAGCAGTACTTC
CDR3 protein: CASSGMTSDGQGAYEQYF

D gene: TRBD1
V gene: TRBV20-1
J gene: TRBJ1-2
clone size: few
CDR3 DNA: TGCAGTGCTAGCCCGGACAGGGAGATCTATGGCTACACCTTC
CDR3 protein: CSASPDREIYGYTF

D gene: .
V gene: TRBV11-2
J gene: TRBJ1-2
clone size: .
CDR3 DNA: TGTGCCAGCAGCTTAGATGGTCATGGCTACACCTTC
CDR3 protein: CASSLDGHGYTF

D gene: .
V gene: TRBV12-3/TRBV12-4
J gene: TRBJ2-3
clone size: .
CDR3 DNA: TGTGCCAGCAGTCACTTAGGATGGAGTACTAGCACAGATACGCAGTATTTT
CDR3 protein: CASSHLGWSTSTDTQYF

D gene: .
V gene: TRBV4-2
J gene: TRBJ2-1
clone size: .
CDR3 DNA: TGTGCCAGCAGCCAAGTATTCTTCGTAGGCGACAATGAGCAGTTCTTC
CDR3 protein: CASSQVFFVGDNEQFF

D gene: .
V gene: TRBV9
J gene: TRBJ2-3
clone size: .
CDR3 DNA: TGTGCCAGCAGCGTGGACTCCTCCACAGATACGCAGTATTTT
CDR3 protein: CASSVDSSTDTQYF

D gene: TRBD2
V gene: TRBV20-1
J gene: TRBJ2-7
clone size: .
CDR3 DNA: TGCAGTGCCAGGACTAGCGGGGTCTACGAGCAGTACTTC
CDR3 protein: CSARTSGVYEQYF

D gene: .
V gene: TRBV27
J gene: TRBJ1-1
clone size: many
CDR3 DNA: TGTGCCAGCAGTTTCTCCGGGAACACTGAAGCTTTCTTT
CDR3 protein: CASSFSGNTEAFF

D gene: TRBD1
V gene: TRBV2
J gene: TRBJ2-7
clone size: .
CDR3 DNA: TGTGCCAGCACTCTCCTAGGTGGTGGGACAGGGAACTCCTACGAGCAGTACTTC
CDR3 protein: CASTLLGGGTGNSYEQYF

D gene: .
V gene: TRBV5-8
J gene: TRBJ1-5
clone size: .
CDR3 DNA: TGTGCCAGCAGCCCTGACAGTACGATGCAGCCCCAGCATTTT
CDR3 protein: CASSPDSTMQPQHF

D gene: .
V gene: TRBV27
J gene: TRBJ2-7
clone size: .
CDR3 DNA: TGTGCCAGCAGTCCCCTCGGGTTAAGCGTGAACCCCTACGAGCAGTACTTC
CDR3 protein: CASSPLGLSVNPYEQYF

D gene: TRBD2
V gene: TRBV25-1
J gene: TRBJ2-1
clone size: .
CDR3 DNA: TGTGCCAGCAGCGCCCGGCTAGCGGGAGGGGGTGAGCAGTTCTTC
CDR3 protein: CASSARLAGGGEQFF

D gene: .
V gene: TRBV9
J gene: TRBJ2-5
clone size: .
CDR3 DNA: TGTGCCCGCAGCCCAGAGGACTTCCAAGAGACCCAGTACTTC
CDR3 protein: CARSPEDFQETQYF

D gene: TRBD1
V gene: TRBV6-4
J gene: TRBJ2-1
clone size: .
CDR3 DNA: TGTGCCAGCAGTGACTCGACAGGGGGCTACAATGAGCAGTTCTTC
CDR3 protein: CASSDSTGGYNEQFF

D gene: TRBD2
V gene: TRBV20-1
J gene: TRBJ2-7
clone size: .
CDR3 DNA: TGCAGTGCTAGAAAAAGCGGGAGTCTCTACGAGCAGTACTTC
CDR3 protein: CSARKSGSLYEQYF

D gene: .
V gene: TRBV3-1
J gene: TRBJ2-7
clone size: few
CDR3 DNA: TGTGCCAGCAGCCAAGATCAAGGGACATACGAGCAGTACTTC
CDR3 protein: CASSQDQGTYEQYF

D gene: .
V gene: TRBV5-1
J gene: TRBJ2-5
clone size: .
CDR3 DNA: TGCGCCAGCACCAGAGGGAGGCAAGAGACCCAGTACTTC
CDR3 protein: CASTRGRQETQYF

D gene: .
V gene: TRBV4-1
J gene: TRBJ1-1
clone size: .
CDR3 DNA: TGCGCCAGCAGCAAGACATTTGGAATTACTGAAGCTTTCTTT
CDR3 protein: CASSKTFGITEAFF

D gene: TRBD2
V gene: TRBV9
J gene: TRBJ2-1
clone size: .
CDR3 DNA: TGTGCCAGCAGTTTTTTATCGGGACTAGCCTACAATGAGCAGTTCTTC
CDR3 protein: CASSFLSGLAYNEQFF

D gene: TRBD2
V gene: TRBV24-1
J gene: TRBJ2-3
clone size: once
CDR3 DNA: TGTGCCACCAGTCCTAGCGGGGGGTCCACAGATACGCAGTATTTT
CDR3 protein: CATSPSGGSTDTQYF

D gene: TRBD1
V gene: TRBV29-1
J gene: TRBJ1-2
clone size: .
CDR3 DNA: TGCAGCGTTGAAGTCGACAGGGAATGGTATGGCTACACCTTC
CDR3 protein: CSVEVDREWYGYTF

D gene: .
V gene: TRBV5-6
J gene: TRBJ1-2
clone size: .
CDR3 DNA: TGTGCCAGCAGCTTCTTACGGAGGACTAACTATGGCTACACCTTC
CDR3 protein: CASSFLRRTNYGYTF

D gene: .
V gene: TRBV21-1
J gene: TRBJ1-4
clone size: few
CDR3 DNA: TGTGCTAAGGGCTTTGAAAAACTGTTTTTT
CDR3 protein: CAKGFEKLFF